This passage covers 2 T cell receptor beta chains from one sample sequenced in a study of response to subunit inactivated influenza vaccine. TCRdb fed the RT-PCR reads into MiXCR, producing one record per CDR3 protein. Altogether fewer than 750,000 distinct CDR3 sequences are present, 12% to 15% being singletons, with the ten largest covering around 10%. Sample: PBMCs from blood, taken 11 to 12 days after vaccination. Source of these receptors: a man between 45 and 60 years old who received an inactivated influenza vaccine.

As regards this clonotype: One junction end disagrees with the germline gene, perhaps due to a read error. The J gene is TRBJ1-6, the V gene TRBV3-1; 10 positions match TRBD1. Germline V gene lookup returns CDR1 LGHDT and CDR2 YNNKEL (reference sequence). CDR3 size: 15 residues. CDR3 loop: CVSSQLGQGPSPLHF. CDR3 nucleotide sequence: TGTGTCAGCAGCCAATTGGGACAGGGGCCCTCGCCCCTCCACTTT.

This clonotype has a count of ten or more. The J gene is TRBJ2-3, the V gene TRBV10-3; TRBD2 agrees at 8 bases. The CDR3 contains 16 residues. Germline CDR1 reads ENHRY; CDR2 reads SYGVKD. J was trimmed by 4 bases and V by 0 bases; bases with no gene match: 6. The CDR3 sequence: CAISESRSSGPDTQYF. The CDR3, as DNA: TGTGCCATCAGTGAGTCCCGCTCTAGCGGGCCAGATACGCAGTATTTT.